This TCR beta chain was recovered during a study of blood T cell repertoires in COVID-19. Study-level information: Samples of COVID-19 (acute and convalescent) were obtained from the United States, Italy and Spain. T cells, B-cell-depleted T cells, or PBMCs supplied cDNA or gDNA.

This clone was observed a handful of times. Germline assignment: CDR1 MGHRA and CDR2 YSYEKL. V lost 0 bases and J 5 bases, leaving 11 bases between the germline ends. The length of the CDR3 is 15 residues. As originally analysed: Amplified reference gene primers provided the basis for estimating nucleated cell counts. Repertoires were generated with immunoSEQ multiplex PCR, while TCRdb's copy carries only in-frame clones and drops some. The V and J calls and clone size come from that table; D and trimming were worked out from the DNA. In the table there are about 300,000 clones, approximately 88% of which are singletons.

The chain combines TRBV4-1 with TRBJ1-5; D unresolved. This receptor was taken from a woman aged 25 to 39 who had recovered from COVID-19. The sample was peripheral blood. The CDR3 reads CASSQDPTAHQPQHF. The CDR3 DNA reads as TGCGCCAGCAGCCAAGATCCGACTGCTCATCAGCCCCAGCATTTT.